Below, 20 T cell receptor beta chains from the same sample are listed, as sequenced in a study of CD8 T cells in Susac syndrome. Reverse transcription of 0.5 to 1 ug RNA was performed with random hexamers. TCRdb re-derived calls from the immunoSEQ multiplex PCR reads in MiXCR, one entry per CDR3 protein. The data contain 150,000 to 200,000 distinct CDR3 sequences, almost 96% of them singletons. The sample was CD4+ T cells from PBMCs. These receptors originate from a human donor with multiple sclerosis.

The V call is TRBV5-1, the J call TRBJ2-1, with TRBD2 identical over 10 bases. The V segment lost 0 bases and the J segment 9 bases; nucleotides outside the gene matches: 3. Germline V CDR1 and CDR2: SGHRS, YFSETQ. The CDR3 extends over 14 amino acids. CDR3 in amino acids: CASSLELAGAEQFF. The CDR3 DNA sequence: TGCGCCAGCAGCTTGGAGCTAGCGGGGGCTGAGCAGTTCTTC.

The gene calls are TRBV29-1 and TRBJ2-5; D remains ambiguous. The V end was cut by 5 bases, the J end by 0 bases, with 10 bases between. CDR1 SQVTM and CDR2 ANQGSEA come from the germline V gene. The CDR3 extends over 13 amino acids. CDR3 DNA sequence: TGCAGCGTTCTTTCGTCGTACCAAGAGACCCAGTACTTC. It yields the protein CSVLSSYQETQYF. The complete variable domain, with remaining parts taken from reference TRBV29-1 and TRBJ2-5, reads SAVISQKPSRDICQRGTSLTIQCQVDSQVTMMFWYRQQPGQSLTLIATANQGSEATYESGFVIDKFPISRPNLTFSTLTVSNMSPEDSSIYLCSVLSSYQETQYFGPGTRLLVL.

The rearrangement uses TRBV15 and TRBJ2-1, with D unresolved. CDR1 is LNHNV and CDR2 is YYDKDF in the germline V gene (reference sequence). V was cut by 2 bases and J by 5 bases, with 19 bases left in between. This CDR3 has 17 amino acids. CDR3: CATSRYLGKGGHNEQFF. CDR3 nucleotides: TGTGCCACCAGCAGATATTTGGGCAAAGGTGGACACAATGAGCAGTTCTTC.

This clonotype was seen just once. The chain is built from TRBV6-4 and TRBJ1-1; no clear D. Between the trimmed V and J ends, which lost 2 bases and 4 bases, there was a span of 5 bases. CDR3 length equals 12 residues. CDR1 is MRHNA, CDR2 SNTAGT, per germline. The CDR3 nucleotides are TGTGCCAGCAGTGACGAGGGCACTGAAGCTTTCTTT. It yields the protein CASSDEGTEAFF.

The rearrangement uses TRBV20-1 and TRBJ2-2; possible D gene TRBD1, 6 bases. Germline CDR1 and CDR2: DFQATT and SNEGSKA (reference sequence). V lost 5 bases and J 1 base, leaving 20 bases between the germline ends. The CDR3 covers 17 residues. Here the CDR3 reads CSAPTLGGIGNTGELFF. The CDR3 DNA follows: TGCAGTGCTCCTACCCTAGGGGGAATTGGGAACACCGGGGAGCTGTTTTTT.

This rearrangement joins TRBV28 to TRBJ1-6, with a tentative D call TRBD1 (6 bases). Trimming took 5 bases from V and 7 from J, leaving 12 bases between them. The CDR3 contains 14 residues. Germline V gene sequence: CDR1 MDHEN, CDR2 SYDVKM. The CDR3 nucleotides are TGTGCCAGCAGTGCCCACAGGGAAAATTCACCCCTCCACTTT. Protein product: CASSAHRENSPLHF.

CDR3 coding DNA: TGTGCCAGCAGCCCAACTTGGATCGGGGAGCTGTTTTTT. Residues: CASSPTWIGELFF. The genes are TRBV7-2 and TRBJ2-2; D call uncertain. CDR3 length equals 13 residues. CDR1 and CDR2 (germline): SGHTA, FQGNSA. The V gene lost 5 bases and the J gene lost 7 bases, with 11 bases spanning the gap.

This CDR3 is CASSLDRGGDEQFF. Here the CDR3 DNA reads TGTGCCAGCAGCTTAGACAGGGGTGGCGATGAGCAGTTCTTC. The chain joins TRBV11-2 to TRBJ2-1; a possible D gene is TRBD1 (6 bases). V lost 0 bases to trimming and J lost 8 bases, with 11 bases between them. The CDR3 is made up of 14 amino acids. The germline V gene has CDR1 SGHAT and CDR2 FQNNGV.

This chain connects TRBV7-8 to TRBJ2-1, with 8 bases fitting TRBD2. Germline trimming cut 5 bases from V and 7 bases from J; bases unmatched to any gene: 7. The V gene's germline CDR1 is SGHVS and CDR2 FQNEAQ. The CDR3 extends over 14 amino acids. CDR3 region: CASSPGGADNEQFF. DNA of the CDR3: TGTGCCAGCAGCCCCGGGGGGGCGGATAATGAGCAGTTCTTC.

The V gene is TRBV12-5, the J gene TRBJ1-5, with no clear D. There are 13 residues in the CDR3. The germline V and J ends were trimmed by 6 bases and 7 bases, with 13 bases remaining between them. From germline, CDR1 is LGHNT and CDR2 FRNRAP. CDR3 protein: CASGLLTRQPQHF. Written as DNA, the CDR3 is TGTGCTAGTGGCCTGTTGACGAGACAGCCCCAGCATTTT.

The chain is built from TRBV12-3 or TRBV12-4 and TRBJ2-3; 11 nucleotides line up with TRBD1. V gave up 5 bases and J gave up 4 bases; unmatched junction bases: 8. This CDR3 comprises 16 residues. In DNA, the CDR3 is TGTGCCAGCAGTGCCGGGACAGGGGGTGTCGCAGATACGCAGTATTTT. Translated, it gives CASSAGTGGVADTQYF.

This sequence joins TRBV14 and TRBJ1-1; tentative D call: TRBD1 (5 bases). V lost 4 bases and J 0 bases, leaving 12 bases between the germline ends. Germline values: CDR1 SGHDN, CDR2 FVKESK. The CDR3 is 15 amino acids. The CDR3 loop is CASSPFGGVNTEAFF. The CDR3 region has the DNA TGTGCCAGCAGCCCTTTCGGGGGGGTGAACACTGAAGCTTTCTTT.

V and J are TRBV7-2 and TRBJ2-4; a weak D match, TRBD1 (5 bases). Trimming left V 1 base short and J 4 bases short, with 11 bases between. Germline V lookup: CDR1 SGHTA, CDR2 FQGNSA. The CDR3 covers 15 residues. The CDR3 DNA sequence: TGTGCCAGCAGCTTAGATCCGAGGACAAAAAACATTCAGTACTTC. This gives the protein CASSLDPRTKNIQYF.

CDR3 amino acids: CAWSLGVDQPQHF. The CDR3, as DNA: TGTGCCTGGAGTCTGGGGGTCGATCAGCCCCAGCATTTT. J is TRBJ1-5 and V is TRBV30, with D perhaps matching TRBD1 (5 bases). The V gene lost 2 bases and the J gene lost 5 bases, with 10 bases spanning the gap. The germline V gene has CDR1 GTSNPN and CDR2 SVGIG (reference sequence). The CDR3 loop spans 13 amino acids. The full variable domain, in which reference TRBV30 and TRBJ1-5 provide the parts outside the CDR3, is SQTIHQWPATLVQPVGSPLSLECTVEGTSNPNLYWYRQAAGRGLQLLFYSVGIGQISSEVPQNLSASRPQDRQFILSSKKLLLSDSGFYLCAWSLGVDQPQHFGDGTRLSIL.

V and J are TRBV30 and TRBJ2-7; TRBD1 might be the D (6 bases). The V end was cut by 7 bases, the J end by 6 bases, with 13 bases between. The CDR3 totals 11 residues. Germline lookup yields CDR1 GTSNPN and CDR2 SVGIG (reference sequence). The CDR3 sequence is CAFGQMLEQYF. Written as DNA, the CDR3 is TGTGCCTTTGGACAGATGCTCGAGCAGTACTTC.

This clonotype was observed a single time. The genes are TRBV29-1 and TRBJ2-7; 8 bases map to TRBD1. The CDR3 has 15 residues. J gave up 6 bases and V 7 bases, and 17 bases lay outside the gene matches. Germline lookup yields CDR1 SQVTM and CDR2 ANQGSEA. The CDR3 spells CSASLPRDRRAEQYF. The CDR3 nucleotides are TGCAGCGCCTCGCTTCCGCGGGACAGGAGGGCCGAGCAGTACTTC.

The chain employs TRBV25-1 and TRBJ1-6; D ambiguous. Per the germline V gene, CDR1 is MGHDK and CDR2 is SYGVNS. V gave up 4 bases and J gave up 8 bases, with 6 bases separating them. CDR3 length: 12 residues. CDR3 loop: CASSVGDSPLHF. The CDR3 region has the DNA TGTGCCAGCAGTGTCGGGGATTCACCCCTCCACTTT.

This chain uses TRBV3-1 with TRBJ1-1; 8 bases agree with TRBD1. Unmatched junction bases numbered 4, after V lost 3 bases and J lost 4 bases. CDR1 is LGHDT, CDR2 YNNKEL, per germline (reference sequence). There are 14 residues in the CDR3. CDR3 loop: CASSHGTGGTEAFF. The CDR3 coding sequence is TGTGCCAGCAGCCACGGGACAGGCGGCACTGAAGCTTTCTTT.

V usage is TRBV18 and J usage is TRBJ2-7; tentative D call: TRBD2 (6 bases). V shed 5 bases and J shed 2 bases, with 13 bases lying between them. Germline V gene sequence: CDR1 KGHSH, CDR2 LQKENI. This CDR3 is 14 amino acids long. CDR3 DNA sequence: TGTGCCAGCTCAGGGACTGTGCATGCCTACGAGCAGTACTTC. Translation gives CASSGTVHAYEQYF.

The chain uses TRBV30 and TRBJ2-7; TRBD1 matches 7 bases. Germline V gene data show CDR1 as GTSNPN and CDR2 as SVGIG (reference sequence). The CDR3 runs to 13 residues. V shed 2 bases, J shed 6 bases, and the junction held 7 bases outside the gene matches. Here the CDR3 reads CAWSTRGSGEQYF. As DNA, the CDR3 is TGTGCCTGGAGTACCAGGGGGTCTGGCGAGCAGTACTTC.